A selection of T cell receptor beta chains follows, all from one sample in a study of T-cell memory formation after mild COVID-19. From the 5' RACE reads, TCRdb called clonotypes with MiXCR, one entry per CDR3 protein. This sample carries 110,000 or so distinct CDR3 sequences, about 18% of them seen once, and the ten largest clones take roughly 5.5%. The specimen sequenced was PBMCs or a T cell subset sorted from them (not recorded which). Receptors were obtained from a man between 18 and 29 years old who had mild COVID-19 (a few samples of this study predate the infection). Cell type and time point are not known. Both conserved end residues are part of each CDR3. The D gene is left open where the match is weak. Rows give clone size only sometimes, using once, few, many, or a class for an expanded clone.

d_gene: -
abundance: -
len: 13
j_gene: TRBJ2-1
v_gene: TRBV12-3/TRBV12-4
CDR3aa: CASSSDSYNEQFF
CDR3nt: TGTGCCAGCAGTTCGGACTCCTACAATGAGCAGTTCTTC

d_gene: -
abundance: -
len: 13
j_gene: TRBJ2-5
v_gene: TRBV24-1
CDR3aa: CATSDPGLGTQYF
CDR3nt: TGTGCCACCAGTGATCCAGGTCTAGGGACCCAGTACTTC

d_gene: -
abundance: few
len: 17
j_gene: TRBJ1-5
v_gene: TRBV5-1
CDR3aa: CASSLAYGGHSNQPQHF
CDR3nt: TGCGCCAGCAGCTTGGCCTATGGGGGGCATAGCAATCAGCCCCAGCATTTT

d_gene: -
abundance: -
len: 13
j_gene: TRBJ2-5
v_gene: TRBV2
CDR3aa: CASSTDGAETQYF
CDR3nt: TGTGCCAGCAGTACCGACGGGGCCGAGACCCAGTACTTC

d_gene: TRBD1
abundance: -
len: 13
j_gene: TRBJ1-2
v_gene: TRBV6-5
CDR3aa: CASRGTDNYGYTF
CDR3nt: TGTGCCAGCAGAGGGACAGATAACTATGGCTACACCTTC

d_gene: -
abundance: -
len: 12
j_gene: TRBJ2-2
v_gene: TRBV7-7
CDR3aa: CASSPGFGELFF
CDR3nt: TGTGCCAGCAGCCCAGGGTTCGGGGAGCTGTTTTTT

d_gene: TRBD2
abundance: -
len: 15
j_gene: TRBJ2-2
v_gene: TRBV10-2
CDR3aa: CASSGAGANTGELFF
CDR3nt: TGCGCCAGCAGTGGAGCGGGAGCGAACACCGGGGAGCTGTTTTTT

d_gene: TRBD1
abundance: -
len: 14
j_gene: TRBJ2-7
v_gene: TRBV7-6
CDR3aa: CASSSGTASYEQYF
CDR3nt: TGTGCCAGCAGCTCGGGGACAGCCTCCTACGAGCAGTACTTC

d_gene: -
abundance: -
len: 14
j_gene: TRBJ2-7
v_gene: TRBV5-1
CDR3aa: CASRGSGRTYEQYF
CDR3nt: TGCGCCAGCAGGGGATCAGGGCGAACCTACGAGCAGTACTTC

d_gene: -
abundance: -
len: 12
j_gene: TRBJ2-3
v_gene: TRBV6-2/TRBV6-3
CDR3aa: CASSAVGDTQYF
CDR3nt: TGTGCCAGCAGTGCCGTGGGAGATACGCAGTATTTT

d_gene: -
abundance: few
len: 12
j_gene: TRBJ2-5
v_gene: TRBV2
CDR3aa: CASSAGSETQYF
CDR3nt: TGTGCCAGCAGTGCGGGGTCGGAGACCCAGTACTTC

d_gene: -
abundance: many
len: 16
j_gene: TRBJ2-4
v_gene: TRBV5-1
CDR3aa: CASSGLGDAVKNIQYF
CDR3nt: TGCGCCAGCAGCGGCCTCGGGGATGCCGTCAAAAACATTCAGTACTTC

d_gene: TRBD1
abundance: -
len: 16
j_gene: TRBJ2-2
v_gene: TRBV9
CDR3aa: CASSPWDRANTGELFF
CDR3nt: TGTGCCAGCAGCCCTTGGGACAGAGCTAACACCGGGGAGCTGTTTTTT

d_gene: TRBD2
abundance: -
len: 16
j_gene: TRBJ2-1
v_gene: TRBV7-2
CDR3aa: CASSSPTSGAYNEQFF
CDR3nt: TGTGCCAGCAGCTCGCCGACTAGCGGGGCTTACAATGAGCAGTTCTTC

d_gene: -
abundance: -
len: 15
j_gene: TRBJ2-1
v_gene: TRBV7-9
CDR3aa: CASSRRGTEDNEQFF
CDR3nt: TGTGCCAGCAGCCGTAGGGGAACTGAAGACAATGAGCAGTTCTTC

d_gene: TRBD2
abundance: few
len: 17
j_gene: TRBJ2-1
v_gene: TRBV5-1
CDR3aa: CASSLAGSGGMYNEQFF
CDR3nt: TGCGCCAGCAGCTTGGCCGGGAGCGGGGGGATGTATAATGAGCAGTTCTTC

d_gene: -
abundance: -
len: 15
j_gene: TRBJ2-3
v_gene: TRBV10-3
CDR3aa: CAISPGGFGTDTQYF
CDR3nt: TGTGCCATCAGCCCAGGGGGGTTCGGCACAGATACGCAGTATTTT

d_gene: -
abundance: few
len: 13
j_gene: TRBJ1-1
v_gene: TRBV7-3
CDR3aa: CASSLDGGTEAFF
CDR3nt: TGTGCCAGCAGCCTAGACGGAGGCACTGAAGCTTTCTTT

d_gene: -
abundance: -
len: 14
j_gene: TRBJ1-6
v_gene: TRBV9
CDR3aa: CASSVVGFGSPLHF
CDR3nt: TGTGCCAGCAGCGTAGTAGGGTTTGGTTCACCCCTCCACTTT

d_gene: TRBD1
abundance: many
len: 14
j_gene: TRBJ2-5
v_gene: TRBV12-3/TRBV12-4
CDR3aa: CASSPQGARETQYF
CDR3nt: TGTGCCAGCAGTCCACAGGGGGCGCGGGAGACCCAGTACTTC

d_gene: -
abundance: -
len: 15
j_gene: TRBJ2-1
v_gene: TRBV15
CDR3aa: CATSSPRTSYNEQFF
CDR3nt: TGTGCCACCAGCAGCCCTAGAACCTCCTACAATGAGCAGTTCTTC

d_gene: TRBD2
abundance: -
len: 15
j_gene: TRBJ2-1
v_gene: TRBV5-1
CDR3aa: CASSLSGIDYNEQFF
CDR3nt: TGCGCCAGCAGCTTGAGCGGGATCGACTACAATGAGCAGTTCTTC

d_gene: -
abundance: many
len: 15
j_gene: TRBJ2-3
v_gene: TRBV20-1
CDR3aa: CSARARDEGRDTQYF
CDR3nt: TGCAGTGCTAGAGCCCGGGACGAAGGAAGAGATACGCAGTATTTT

d_gene: TRBD1
abundance: few
len: 19
j_gene: TRBJ2-4
v_gene: TRBV20-1
CDR3aa: CSATPLGDRRTRAKNIQYF
CDR3nt: TGCAGTGCTACCCCGCTGGGGGACAGACGTACCAGAGCCAAAAACATTCAGTACTTC

d_gene: TRBD1
abundance: few
len: 14
j_gene: TRBJ1-1
v_gene: TRBV7-9
CDR3aa: CASSSQGQKEEAFF
CDR3nt: TGTGCCAGCAGCTCACAGGGGCAAAAGGAAGAAGCTTTCTTT

d_gene: TRBD2
abundance: few
len: 14
j_gene: TRBJ2-5
v_gene: TRBV7-9
CDR3aa: CASSFLSGQETQYF
CDR3nt: TGTGCCAGCAGCTTCCTTAGCGGGCAAGAGACCCAGTACTTC

d_gene: -
abundance: few
len: 15
j_gene: TRBJ2-3
v_gene: TRBV7-2
CDR3aa: CASSLDGGLGDTQYF
CDR3nt: TGTGCCAGCAGCTTAGACGGGGGGCTCGGTGATACGCAGTATTTT

d_gene: -
abundance: many
len: 12
j_gene: TRBJ2-3
v_gene: TRBV18
CDR3aa: CASSPNTDTQYF
CDR3nt: TGTGCCAGCTCACCTAACACAGATACGCAGTATTTT

d_gene: TRBD1
abundance: -
len: 16
j_gene: TRBJ2-2
v_gene: TRBV25-1
CDR3aa: CASSDTDRGSTGELFF
CDR3nt: TGTGCCAGCAGTGACACCGACAGGGGAAGCACCGGGGAGCTGTTTTTT

d_gene: -
abundance: few
len: 14
j_gene: TRBJ1-1
v_gene: TRBV7-2
CDR3aa: CASSLRGASTEAFF
CDR3nt: TGTGCCAGCAGCTTACGGGGTGCGAGCACTGAAGCTTTCTTT

d_gene: -
abundance: -
len: 13
j_gene: TRBJ1-5
v_gene: TRBV12-3/TRBV12-4
CDR3aa: CASSFNGYQPQHF
CDR3nt: TGTGCCAGCAGTTTTAACGGATATCAGCCCCAGCATTTT

d_gene: -
abundance: -
len: 15
j_gene: TRBJ1-1
v_gene: TRBV12-3/TRBV12-4
CDR3aa: CASSLGPGWNTEAFF
CDR3nt: TGTGCCAGCAGTTTAGGCCCGGGGTGGAACACTGAAGCTTTCTTT

d_gene: TRBD1
abundance: few
len: 13
j_gene: TRBJ2-3
v_gene: TRBV20-1
CDR3aa: CSATGQVTDTQYF
CDR3nt: TGCAGTGCTACCGGACAGGTCACAGATACGCAGTATTTT

d_gene: -
abundance: few
len: 14
j_gene: TRBJ1-6
v_gene: TRBV6-5
CDR3aa: CATRLTLPNSPLHF
CDR3nt: TGTGCCACCCGATTGACGCTGCCTAATTCACCCCTCCACTTT

d_gene: -
abundance: few
len: 14
j_gene: TRBJ1-1
v_gene: TRBV10-3
CDR3aa: CAISEGQMNTEAFF
CDR3nt: TGTGCCATCAGTGAGGGACAGATGAACACTGAAGCTTTCTTT

d_gene: TRBD2
abundance: -
len: 14
j_gene: TRBJ2-5
v_gene: TRBV7-2
CDR3aa: CASSYGGGGETQYF
CDR3nt: TGTGCCAGCAGCTACGGCGGGGGGGGAGAGACCCAGTACTTC

d_gene: TRBD2
abundance: -
len: 15
j_gene: TRBJ2-3
v_gene: TRBV10-2
CDR3aa: CASSEPSGGTDTQYF
CDR3nt: TGCGCCAGCAGTGAGCCTAGCGGGGGAACAGATACGCAGTATTTT

d_gene: -
abundance: few
len: 14
j_gene: TRBJ2-5
v_gene: TRBV5-1
CDR3aa: CASGSIRTGETQYF
CDR3nt: TGCGCCAGCGGCTCAATAAGGACGGGCGAGACCCAGTACTTC

d_gene: TRBD1
abundance: many
len: 15
j_gene: TRBJ2-1
v_gene: TRBV6-5
CDR3aa: CASSYKDRGANEQFF
CDR3nt: TGTGCCAGCAGTTACAAGGACAGGGGGGCCAATGAGCAGTTCTTC

d_gene: -
abundance: -
len: 12
j_gene: TRBJ2-7
v_gene: TRBV2
CDR3aa: CASGADSYEQYF
CDR3nt: TGTGCCAGCGGGGCGGATTCCTACGAGCAGTACTTC

d_gene: TRBD2
abundance: -
len: 17
j_gene: TRBJ2-1
v_gene: TRBV4-2
CDR3aa: CASSQGSGGPSYNEQFF
CDR3nt: TGTGCCAGCAGCCAAGGTAGCGGGGGCCCATCCTACAATGAGCAGTTCTTC

d_gene: -
abundance: -
len: 15
j_gene: TRBJ2-5
v_gene: TRBV10-3
CDR3aa: CAISDVVRDQETQYF
CDR3nt: TGTGCCATCAGTGACGTTGTCAGGGACCAAGAGACCCAGTACTTC